This is a list of T cell receptor beta chains from one sample in a study of T cell changes during pregnancy in multiple sclerosis. Data came from immunoSEQ multiplex PCR; TCRdb stores just in-frame clones and leaves some out. The table has about 40,000 clones, 90% to 95% seen once. The specimen comprised peripheral blood, sampled in the third trimester of pregnancy. The receptors come from a female donor with multiple sclerosis, enrolled in a pregnancy study. Each CDR3 is given with its conserved first and last residue.

J gene	V gene	CDR3 protein
TRBJ2-2	TRBV27	CASSPRQTNTGELFF
TRBJ2-1	TRBV5-1	CASSLVTSGRAEQFF
TRBJ1-1	TRBV2	CASSPFNTEAFF
TRBJ2-7	TRBV6-5	CASRTWGGSSYEQYF
TRBJ2-7	TRBV7-6	CASSGREADYEQYF
TRBJ1-3	TRBV27	CASTYQDQGNTIYF
TRBJ2-7	TRBV27	CASSLGRTYEQYF
TRBJ2-5	TRBV19	CASSTGWTASQETQYF
TRBJ1-3	TRBV5-5	CASSRGDVFSGNTIYF
TRBJ2-1	TRBV4-1	CASSQGGNRGAYNEQFF
TRBJ2-1	TRBV10-3	CAITPRVGTYNEQFF
TRBJ2-7	TRBV15	CATSRPGIASGSSYEQYF
TRBJ2-5	TRBV7-9	CASSPGQGGQETQYF
TRBJ2-1	TRBV28	CASSLWYTSGSSYNEQFF
TRBJ1-2	TRBV7-9	CASSSIREYNGYTF
TRBJ2-7	TRBV2	CASGTGVDEQYF
TRBJ2-1	TRBV9	CASAGGSGYNEQFF
TRBJ1-5	TRBV4-1	CASSQETGVNQPQHF
TRBJ2-1	TRBV28	CASSWTGRYNEQFF
TRBJ1-1	TRBV19	CASSTVNTEAFF
TRBJ2-7	TRBV7-9	CASRPIGQYEYEQYF
TRBJ1-3	TRBV2	CAQSAITGDTNSGNTIYF
TRBJ2-7	TRBV18	CASSKDKSYEQYF
TRBJ2-3	TRBV5-1	CASSLGLVSADTQYF
TRBJ2-3	TRBV10-3	CAINPGTSGTSTDTQYF